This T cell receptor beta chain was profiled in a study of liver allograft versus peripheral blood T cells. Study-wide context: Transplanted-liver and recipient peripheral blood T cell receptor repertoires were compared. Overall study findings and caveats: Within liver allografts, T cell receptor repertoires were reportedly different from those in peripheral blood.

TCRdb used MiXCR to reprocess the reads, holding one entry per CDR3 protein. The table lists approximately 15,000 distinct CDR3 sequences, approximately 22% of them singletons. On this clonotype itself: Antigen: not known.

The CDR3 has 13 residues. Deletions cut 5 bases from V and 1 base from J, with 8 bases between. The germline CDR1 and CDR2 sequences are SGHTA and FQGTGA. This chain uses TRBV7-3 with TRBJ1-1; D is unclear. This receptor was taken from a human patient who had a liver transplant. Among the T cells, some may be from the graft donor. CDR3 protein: CASSPLGNTEAFF. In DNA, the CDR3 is TGTGCCAGCAGCCCTTTAGGGAACACTGAAGCTTTCTTT.